Below are 8 T cell receptor beta chains sequenced from a single sample in a study of cytomegalovirus exposure and HLA in healthy donors. Amplification used 60 Vbeta primers and 13 Jbeta primers. Using immunoSEQ multiplex PCR, the repertoire was profiled, and TCRdb retains in-frame clones only, with some absent. The data show around 150,000 clones, around 72% seen once. Sample: PBMCs. Every receptor here comes from a man over 45 in good health and CMV-seropositive.

The V gene is TRBV5-6, the J gene TRBJ2-1; 7 bases are a match to TRBD2. Trimming cost V 2 bases and J 6 bases; bases outside gene matches: 11. The CDR3 is 16 residues long. Germline V gene lookup returns CDR1 SGHDT and CDR2 YYEEEE. CDR3 loop: CASSFGHSGGINEQFF. In DNA form, the CDR3 reads TGTGCCAGCAGCTTCGGACACTCCGGGGGGATCAATGAGCAGTTCTTC.

This clone came up once. The genes are TRBV19 and TRBJ2-3; 13 bases line up with TRBD2. Germline trimming cut 5 bases from V and 2 bases from J; bases unmatched to any gene: 4. The CDR3 is made up of 16 amino acids. Germline V gene lookup returns CDR1 LNHDA and CDR2 SQIVND (reference sequence). CDR3: CASSLGLAGPTDTQYF. In nucleotides, the CDR3 is TGTGCCAGTAGTCTGGGACTAGCGGGACCCACAGATACGCAGTATTTT. Drawing the rest from reference TRBV19 and TRBJ2-3, the complete variable domain is DGGITQSPKYLFRKEGQNVTLSCEQNLNHDAMYWYRQDPGQGLRLIYYSQIVNDFQKGDIAEGYSVSREKKESFPLTVTSAQKNPTAFYLCASSLGLAGPTDTQYFGPGTRLTVL.

This clone was seen only once. The chain recombines TRBV7-3 with TRBJ2-5, with TRBD1 matching 7 bases. This CDR3 contains 13 residues. V lost 0 bases and J lost 6; bases outside the gene matches: 1. Germline assignment: CDR1 SGHTA and CDR2 FQGTGA. CDR3 protein: CASSLTGGKTQYF. CDR3 in DNA: TGTGCCAGCAGCTTAACAGGGGGCAAGACCCAGTACTTC.

The chain carries TRBV10-3 and TRBJ1-5; D uncertain. The CDR3 is 16 amino acids. V was shortened by 1 base and J by 1 base, with 11 bases between the two germline ends. Germline CDR1 and CDR2: ENHRY and SYGVKD. This CDR3 is CAISEYLAGSNQPQHF. The CDR3 bases are TGTGCCATCAGTGAGTACCTGGCGGGGAGCAATCAGCCCCAGCATTTT.

This rearrangement joins TRBV5-4 to TRBJ1-2; no firm D call. Germline V gene lookup returns CDR1 SGHNT and CDR2 YYREEE (reference sequence). Trimming removed 0 bases at V and 9 bases at J, with 18 bases between. This CDR3 is built from 15 residues. The CDR3 coding sequence is TGTGCCAGCAGCTTGGTAACCGGGGTCAGCTCAAGCTACACCTTC. Amino acid sequence: CASSLVTGVSSSYTF.

This clone was seen a handful of times. The rearrangement joins TRBV5-1 to TRBJ2-7, with a tentative D call TRBD1 (5 bases). The CDR3 runs to 16 residues. Trimming stripped 2 bases from V and 3 bases from J, with 18 bases between. Germline V gene data show CDR1 as SGHRS and CDR2 as YFSETQ. The chain's CDR3 is CASSFTFERQYYEQYF. The DNA of the CDR3 is TGCGCCAGCAGCTTTACTTTTGAGAGACAGTACTACGAGCAGTACTTC.

The chain uses TRBV7-2 and TRBJ1-4; a possible D gene is TRBD1 (6 bases). Germline CDR1 is SGHTA and CDR2 is FQGNSA. CDR3 length: 15 residues. V lost 1 base and J 6 bases, leaving 12 bases between the germline ends. CDR3 nucleotides: TGTGCCAGCAGCTTAGACCCCAGGGGAGATGAAAAACTGTTTTTT. Protein product: CASSLDPRGDEKLFF.

The chain recombines TRBV27 with TRBJ1-2; 9 nucleotides match TRBD1. Germline V gene data show CDR1 as MNHEY and CDR2 as SMNVEV (reference sequence). The ends lost 5 bases at V and 8 bases at J; junction bases unmatched: 9. The CDR3 runs 14 residues. In DNA, the CDR3 is TGTGCCAGCAGTCTTGGACAGGGGATAAGGGGCTACACCTTC. Translating gives CASSLGQGIRGYTF.